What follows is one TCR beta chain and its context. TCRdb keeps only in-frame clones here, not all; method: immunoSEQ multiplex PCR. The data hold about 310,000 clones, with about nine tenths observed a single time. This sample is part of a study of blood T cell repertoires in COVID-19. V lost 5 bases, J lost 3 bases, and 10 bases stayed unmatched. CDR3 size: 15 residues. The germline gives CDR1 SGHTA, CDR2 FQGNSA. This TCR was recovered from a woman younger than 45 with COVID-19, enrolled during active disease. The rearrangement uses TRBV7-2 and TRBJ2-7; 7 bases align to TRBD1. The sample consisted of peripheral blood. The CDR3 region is CASSAFGTDYYEQYF. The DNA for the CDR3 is TGTGCCAGCAGCGCCTTCGGGACAGACTACTACGAGCAGTACTTC. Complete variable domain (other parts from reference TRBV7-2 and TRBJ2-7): GAGVSQSPSNKVTEKGKDVELRCDPISGHTALYWYRQSLGQGLEFLIYFQGNSAPDKSGLPSDRFSAERTGGSVSTLTIQRTQQEDSAVYLCASSAFGTDYYEQYFGPGTRLTVT.